The 3 T cell receptor beta chains in this list originate from one sample, sequenced in a study of blood T cell repertoires in COVID-19. Here immunoSEQ multiplex PCR was the method, and the copy in TCRdb shows in-frame clones only, minus some. Of some 150,000 clones in the sample, around 87% were seen once. Sample: peripheral blood. The receptor set was obtained from a woman over 75 in a cohort sampled during active or convalescent COVID-19.

The chain is built from TRBV5-1 and TRBJ1-3; D call uncertain. V lost 0 bases to trimming and J lost 4 bases, with 17 bases between them. This CDR3 has 17 amino acids. Germline V gene lookup returns CDR1 SGHRS and CDR2 YFSETQ. CDR3 DNA sequence: TGCGCCAGCAGCTTGGCCGGTATGGCGGCCGGCGGAAACACCATATATTTT. Translated: CASSLAGMAAGGNTIYF.

The chain joins TRBV20-1 to TRBJ2-7; no reliable D call. The CDR3 sequence is 11 residues long. Germline V CDR1 and CDR2: DFQATT, SNEGSKA (reference sequence). The V and J ends lost 2 bases and 4 bases respectively, with 6 bases between them. CDR3 loop: CSARRHYEQYF. The CDR3 DNA reads TGCAGTGCTAGAAGACATTACGAGCAGTACTTC.

The rearrangement uses TRBV7-9 and TRBJ2-3; 11 bases agree with TRBD2. The V gene's germline CDR1 is SEHNR and CDR2 FQNEAQ (reference sequence). Trimming at V came to 3 bases and at J to 5 bases, leaving 7 bases not matched to a gene. CDR3 length: 16 amino acids. The CDR3 nucleotides read TGTGCCAGCAGCTTCATAGCGGGAGGGCCCGGAGATACGCAGTATTTT. Translating gives CASSFIAGGPGDTQYF.